This is a list of T cell receptor beta chains from one sample in a study of regulatory T cells in long-lasting Graves disease. TCRdb reprocessed the multiplex PCR reads with MiXCR, giving one entry per CDR3 protein. The data contain roughly 500,000 distinct CDR3 sequences, approximately 21% of them singletons. The sequencing used peripheral blood mononuclear cells (PBMCs), collected when the disease was refractory, from a patient treated with antithyroid drugs. All receptors derive from a female donor with Graves disease. The CDR3 runs from the conserved cysteine through the conserved F or W. D genes are given only for firm matches. Some rows mark clone size as missing; the rest say once, few, many or name a class of expanded clone.

clone_size	v_call	d_call	j_call	cdr3_nt	cdr3_aa
NA	TRBV7-9	TRBD2	TRBJ2-2	TGTGCCAGCAGCTCGGGACTAGCGGGCGCCTACGCGAACACCGGGGAGCTGTTTTTT	CASSSGLAGAYANTGELFF
NA	TRBV30	NA	TRBJ2-1	TGTGCCTGGAGTGTTGAACCCACGAATGAGCAGTTCTTC	CAWSVEPTNEQFF
many	TRBV13	NA	TRBJ2-7	TGTGCCAGCAGCGGTACAGGGTCAAAATCCCACGAGCAGTACTTC	CASSGTGSKSHEQYF
NA	TRBV11-2	NA	TRBJ2-3	TGTGCCAGCAGCTCCAACAGCGGGCTTAGCACAGATACGCAGTATTTT	CASSSNSGLSTDTQYF
NA	TRBV20-1	TRBD2	TRBJ2-7	TGCAGTGCTAGAAATAGCGGGGGTATCTACGAGCAGTACTTC	CSARNSGGIYEQYF
many	TRBV10-3	NA	TRBJ1-2	TGTGCCACGGGACACCCGGGCAACTATGGCTACACCTTC	CATGHPGNYGYTF
many	TRBV15	NA	TRBJ2-5	TGTGCCACCAGCAGAGATCCAGTTCAAGAGACCCAGTACTTC	CATSRDPVQETQYF
NA	TRBV19	NA	TRBJ1-5	TGTGCCGTACGTCCCGATTATAGCAATCAGCCCCAGCATTTT	CAVRPDYSNQPQHF
NA	TRBV30	NA	TRBJ1-6	TGTGCCTCCATAGTCGGGGGGAATTCACCCCTCCACTTT	CASIVGGNSPLHF
many	TRBV6-1	NA	TRBJ2-2	TGTGCCAGCGTCCCGGGCCAGAACACCGGGGAGCTGTTTTTT	CASVPGQNTGELFF
NA	TRBV7-9	TRBD1	TRBJ2-5	TGTGCCAGCAGCTTACAAGACAGGGCAAACCAAGAGACCCAGTACTTC	CASSLQDRANQETQYF
many	TRBV15	TRBD2	TRBJ2-7	TGTGCCACCAGCAGAGGCGGGAGAGGTTACGACGAGCAGTACTTC	CATSRGGRGYDEQYF
NA	TRBV5-1	TRBD1	TRBJ1-1	TGCGCCAGCAGCACTAGGGGGCAGATGAACACTGAAGCTTTCTTT	CASSTRGQMNTEAFF
many	TRBV20-1	NA	TRBJ2-5	TGCAGTGCTTGGAGGGCAGGACGAGAAGAGACCCAGTACTTC	CSAWRAGREETQYF
NA	TRBV5-1	TRBD1	TRBJ2-2	TGCGCCAGCAGCTTGCCCGGACAGGGAAACACCGGGGAGCTGTTTTTT	CASSLPGQGNTGELFF
many	TRBV28	NA	TRBJ1-5	TGTGCCAGCAGTCCGGAGGCATATAGCAATCAGCCCCAGCATTTT	CASSPEAYSNQPQHF
many	TRBV7-3	NA	TRBJ1-1	TGTGCCAGCAGCCGCAGGGAGGCCACTGAAGCTTTCTTT	CASSRREATEAFF
few	TRBV19	TRBD1	TRBJ2-7	TGTGCCAGTAGTCCGAGGGGGCTGATCTACGAGCAGTACTTC	CASSPRGLIYEQYF
NA	TRBV5-1	NA	TRBJ2-5	TGCGCCAGCAGCCTCTCGGACGCTAGAAACCAAGAGACCCAGTACTTC	CASSLSDARNQETQYF
NA	TRBV27	TRBD2	TRBJ2-6	TGTGCCAGCGCGGGAGGACCGATCTCTGGGGCCAACGTCCTGACTTTC	CASAGGPISGANVLTF
many	TRBV15	NA	TRBJ1-2	TGTGCCACCAGCAGAGACCCGGGGATAGCTAACTATGGCTACACCTTC	CATSRDPGIANYGYTF
NA	TRBV5-5	NA	TRBJ1-1	TGTGCCAGCAGCTTGGGACAGGTGGGAGCTTTCTTT	CASSLGQVGAFF
NA	TRBV30	NA	TRBJ2-7	TGTGCCTGGAGTGTGGGGAGTTACGAGCAGTACTTC	CAWSVGSYEQYF
few	TRBV15	NA	TRBJ2-5	TGTGCCACCAGCAGAGATGGGACCTCACGCCAAGAGACCCAGTACTTC	CATSRDGTSRQETQYF
few	TRBV6-5	NA	TRBJ1-1	TGTGCCAGCAGTTACTCTCGGCGGGGGGAAGGAGCTTTCTTT	CASSYSRRGEGAFF
few	TRBV27	NA	TRBJ2-7	TGTGCCAGCAGTACGGAGGACGGACCCTCCGAGCAGTACTTC	CASSTEDGPSEQYF
NA	TRBV10-3	TRBD1	TRBJ2-2	TGTGCCACCTCGGGACAGGGAACCACCGGGGAGCTGTTTTTT	CATSGQGTTGELFF
NA	TRBV28	NA	TRBJ1-5	TGTGCCACCTGGGGGGACCTTAGCAATCAGCCCCAGCATTTT	CATWGDLSNQPQHF